This T cell receptor beta chain is from a study of T-cell reconstitution after alpha-beta-depleted transplantation in children. Study-level points and caveats: The authors attributed T-cell counts and diversity one year after transplant mostly to newly produced T cells. For some patients, TCRbeta diversity was high at day 60 because of recipient T cells and thymic progenitors that survived. In patients about two months after transplant, alpha-beta T cells reportedly arose from several hundred expanded graft clones.

Germline-derived CDR1 and CDR2 are SGHRS and YFSETQ. The length of the CDR3 is 14 residues. The V and J ends lost 4 bases and 5 bases respectively, with 13 bases between them. Unique molecular identifiers were incorporated into the prepared TCRbeta library. A single record per CDR3 protein comes from TCRdb applying MiXCR to the PCR reads. The repertoire has roughly 670,000 distinct CDR3 sequences, under 15% of them found once; the top ten carry 0.65% to 0.9%. This clonotype was seen at least ten times. Its target is unknown. The sample here was PBMCs, taken before TCRalphabeta/CD19-depleted stem cell transplant. The chain is built from TRBV5-1 and TRBJ2-1; D gene ambiguous. The source is a girl aged 2-9 years with congenital amegakaryocytic thrombocytopenia, due to receive a stem cell transplant. CDR3 in DNA: TGCGCCAGCAGCCCACAATCCCCCGACAATGAGCAGTTCTTC. The encoded protein is CASSPQSPDNEQFF.